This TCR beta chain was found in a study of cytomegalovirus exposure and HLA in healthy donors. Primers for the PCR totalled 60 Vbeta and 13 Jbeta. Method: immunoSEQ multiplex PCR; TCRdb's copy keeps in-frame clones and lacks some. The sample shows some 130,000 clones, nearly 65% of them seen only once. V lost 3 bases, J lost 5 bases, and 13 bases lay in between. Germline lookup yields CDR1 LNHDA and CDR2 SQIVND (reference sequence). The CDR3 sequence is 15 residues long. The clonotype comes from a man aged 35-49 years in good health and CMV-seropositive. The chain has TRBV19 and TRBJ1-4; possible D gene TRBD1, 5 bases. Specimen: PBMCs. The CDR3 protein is CASSIGAAFNEKLFF. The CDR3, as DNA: TGTGCCAGTAGTATTGGGGCAGCTTTCAATGAAAAACTGTTTTTT.